The 24 T cell receptor beta chains in this list originate from one sample, sequenced in a study of cytomegalovirus exposure and HLA in healthy donors. The PCR had 60 Vbeta and 13 Jbeta primers. Some clones are missing from TCRdb's copy, which holds only in-frame ones; the method was immunoSEQ multiplex PCR. The repertoire has some 95,000 clones, 55% to 85% of them found once; the top ten carry roughly 15%. The sample consisted of PBMCs. These receptors originate from a woman younger than 35 in good health and CMV-seropositive.

The V and J genes are TRBV5-5 and TRBJ2-7; TRBD1 matches 8 bases. Germline trimming cut 1 base from V and 0 bases from J; bases unmatched to any gene: 12. CDR1 and CDR2 (germline): SGHKS, YYEKEE (reference sequence). The CDR3 runs to 18 residues. The CDR3 sequence: CASSLLLLDRVTSYEQYF. The CDR3 DNA reads as TGTGCCAGCAGCTTGCTGTTGTTGGACAGGGTTACCTCCTACGAGCAGTACTTC.

In this sample, this clone turned up a few times. The J gene is TRBJ1-2, the V gene TRBV6-6; 11 bases align to TRBD1. Unmatched junction bases numbered 4, after V lost 3 bases and J lost 4 bases. CDR3 length: 15 residues. Germline CDR1 and CDR2: MNHNY and SVGAGI (reference sequence). The CDR3 region is CASSYPGQGAYGYTF. CDR3 coding DNA: TGTGCCAGCAGTTATCCCGGACAGGGGGCCTATGGCTACACCTTC.

The CDR3 region is CASRLQGRSTDTQYF. The CDR3 DNA reads TGTGCCAGCAGACTACAGGGCCGCAGCACAGATACGCAGTATTTT. The V call is TRBV2, the J call TRBJ2-3; D possibly corresponds to TRBD1 (6 bases). The germline V and J ends were trimmed by 6 bases and 0 bases, with 13 bases remaining between them. Germline V gene sequence: CDR1 SNHLY, CDR2 FYNNEI. The CDR3 runs to 15 residues.

This clone has more than one count but fewer than ten. The rearrangement links TRBV4-3 to TRBJ1-3; the D gene is possibly TRBD1 (5 bases). The V gene lost 0 bases and the J gene lost 4 bases, with 13 bases spanning the gap. This CDR3 is 16 amino acids long. Germline V gene lookup returns CDR1 LGHNA and CDR2 YSLEER. The CDR3 DNA is TGCGCCAGCAGCCAAGATGGCCAGGGCGCCGGAAACACCATATATTTT. Translated, it gives CASSQDGQGAGNTIYF.

The chain combines TRBV7-3 with TRBJ2-2; D is unresolved. Deletions cut 5 bases from V and 5 bases from J, with 6 bases between. CDR3 length: 12 residues. Germline values: CDR1 SGHTA, CDR2 FQGTGA. The CDR3 loop reads CASSLRTGELFF. The DNA of the CDR3 is TGTGCCAGCAGCCTTCGGACCGGGGAGCTGTTTTTT.

On this clone itself: Mismatch with germline at one junction end may stem from a read error. The J gene is TRBJ2-7, the V gene TRBV7-7, with D possibly matching TRBD2 (7 bases). This CDR3 contains 15 residues. Per germline, CDR1 SSHAT and CDR2 FNYEAQ (reference sequence). CDR3 bases: TGTGCTAGCAGCTTATGGGGGGGCAGAAGCTACGAGCAGTACTTC. Protein product: CASSLWGGRSYEQYF.

The chain links TRBV6-1 to TRBJ2-5; D is perhaps TRBD2 (6 bases). The V gene lost 0 bases and the J gene lost 5 bases, with 13 bases spanning the gap. CDR3 length: 15 residues. In germline, CDR1 is MNHNS, CDR2 SASEGT. The CDR3 sequence is CASSEALAGSETQYF. The CDR3 DNA reads TGTGCCAGCAGTGAAGCTCTGGCGGGGTCTGAGACCCAGTACTTC.

V gene TRBV5-6 combines with J gene TRBJ1-6, with D possibly TRBD1 on 6 matching bases. The V end lost 4 bases, the J end lost 7 bases, and 18 bases lay between the germline ends. Germline V gene sequence: CDR1 SGHDT, CDR2 YYEEEE. The CDR3 runs to 16 residues. The CDR3 is CASSLPGGGGNSPLHF. As DNA, the CDR3 is TGTGCCAGCAGCCTTCCCGGGGGGGGCGGCAATTCACCCCTCCACTTT. The full variable domain, rest sourced from reference TRBV5-6 and TRBJ1-6, is DAGVTQSPTHLIKTRGQQVTLRCSPKSGHDTVSWYQQALGQGPQFIFQYYEEEERQRGNFPDRFSGHQFPNYSSELNVNALLLGDSALYLCASSLPGGGGNSPLHFGNGTRLTVT.

This clone was recorded a few times. The chain couples TRBV25-1 to TRBJ2-1, with 11 bases identical to TRBD2. CDR3 size: 16 residues. The trim removed 2 bases at V and 2 bases at J, leaving 2 bases unmatched. Germline loops: CDR1 MGHDK, CDR2 SYGVNS. The CDR3 DNA reads TGTGCCAGCAGTGAAACTAGCGGGAGAGCCTACAATGAGCAGTTCTTC. It translates to CASSETSGRAYNEQFF.

The rearrangement links TRBV15 to TRBJ2-1; TRBD1 matches at 8 bases. Germline CDR1 LNHNV, CDR2 YYDKDF (reference sequence). Trimming cost V 2 bases and J 2 bases; bases outside gene matches: 5. The CDR3 sequence is 16 residues long. The CDR3 loop reads CATSRNPGQAYNEQFF. DNA for the CDR3: TGTGCCACCAGCAGAAATCCGGGACAGGCCTACAATGAGCAGTTCTTC.

In DNA, the CDR3 is TGTGCCAGCAGTGACTCTGCAGGGACCGGGGAGCTGTTTTTT. Translation gives CASSDSAGTGELFF. The rearrangement joins TRBV6-4 to TRBJ2-2; tentative D call: TRBD1 (5 bases). The V and J ends lost 0 bases and 5 bases respectively, with 7 bases between them. The CDR3 extends over 14 amino acids. CDR1 and CDR2 from the germline V gene are MRHNA and SNTAGT.

The chain combines TRBV9 with TRBJ2-7, with 8 bases that match TRBD2. This CDR3 has 15 amino acids. The trim removed 0 bases at V and 7 bases at J, leaving 9 bases unmatched. Germline V gives CDR1 SGDLS, CDR2 YYNGEE. For the CDR3, the DNA is TGTGCCAGCAGCGTAGCTCCAAGCGGGGGCTCTGAGCAGTACTTC. Translated: CASSVAPSGGSEQYF.

The chain recombines TRBV6-5 with TRBJ2-1; tentatively, D is TRBD2 (6 bases). The germline V gene has CDR1 MNHEY and CDR2 SVGAGI. V lost 8 bases and J 9 bases, leaving 11 bases between the germline ends. This CDR3 contains 11 residues. The CDR3 reads CASQGGGEQFF. The CDR3 DNA follows: TGTGCCAGCCAGGGAGGCGGTGAGCAGTTCTTC.

This chain uses TRBV10-3 with TRBJ1-1, with 7 bases fitting TRBD1. The germline gives CDR1 ENHRY, CDR2 SYGVKD. Losses at the gene ends were 6 bases for V and 5 bases for J; bases not matched to a gene: 9. CDR3 length: 14 amino acids. The CDR3 region has the DNA TGTGCCATCAGAGGGACAGAAGGGGTTACTGAAGCTTTCTTT. Translation gives CAIRGTEGVTEAFF.

The chain uses TRBV7-7 and TRBJ2-2; 7 bases line up with TRBD2. Germline CDR1 and CDR2: SSHAT and FNYEAQ (reference sequence). The CDR3 is 16 amino acids. V trimming: 5 bases; J trimming: 6 bases; junction bases outside the gene matches: 12. CDR3 sequence: CASSAVAAGVSGELFF. DNA of the CDR3: TGTGCCAGCAGCGCCGTGGCGGCGGGGGTTTCCGGGGAGCTGTTTTTT. Full variable domain (remainder filled in from reference TRBV7-7 and TRBJ2-2): GAGVSQSPRYKVTKRGQDVTLRCDPISSHATLYWYQQALGQGPEFLTYFNYEAQPDKSGLPSDRFSAERPEGSISTLTIQRTEQRDSAMYRCASSAVAAGVSGELFFGEGSRLTVL.

This rearrangement joins TRBV30 to TRBJ2-7; D call uncertain. Trimming cost V 4 bases and J 0 bases, with 10 bases left between them. The CDR3 extends over 13 amino acids. Germline values: CDR1 GTSNPN, CDR2 SVGIG (reference sequence). The CDR3 is CAWNLGGSYEQYF. The CDR3 DNA is TGTGCCTGGAATCTCGGCGGCTCCTACGAGCAGTACTTC.

This chain links TRBV4-3 with TRBJ2-7; a weak D match, TRBD2 (5 bases). CDR1 and CDR2 (germline): LGHNA, YSLEER. Trimming stripped 3 bases from V and 4 bases from J, with 10 bases between. This CDR3 spans 13 amino acids. The CDR3 spells CASSHRPGYEQYF. The CDR3, as DNA: TGCGCCAGCAGCCACCGCCCGGGATACGAGCAGTACTTC.

The chain joins TRBV4-2 to TRBJ1-2, with a weak D call TRBD1 (5 bases). V lost 0 bases to trimming and J lost 5 bases, with 13 bases between them. Germline CDR1 and CDR2: LGHNA and YNFKEQ. The CDR3 covers 15 residues. The CDR3 bases are TGTGCCAGCAGCCAAGATCAACAGGCTGGGTATGGCTACACCTTC. As protein: CASSQDQQAGYGYTF.

This chain joins TRBV7-2 and TRBJ2-7, with a possible D match to TRBD2 (6 bases). Germline V gene sequence: CDR1 SGHTA, CDR2 FQGNSA. Trimming stripped 1 base from V and 1 base from J, with 14 bases between. CDR3 length: 16 amino acids. The chain's CDR3 is CASSLGVGSGSYEQYF. The CDR3 nucleotides read TGTGCCAGCAGCTTAGGGGTCGGTAGCGGATCCTACGAGCAGTACTTC. Full variable domain (rest looked up from reference TRBV7-2 and TRBJ2-7): GAGVSQSPSNKVTEKGKDVELRCDPISGHTALYWYRQSLGQGLEFLIYFQGNSAPDKSGLPSDRFSAERTGGSVSTLTIQRTQQEDSAVYLCASSLGVGSGSYEQYFGPGTRLTVT.

The chain couples TRBV19 to TRBJ2-2; 8 nucleotides line up with TRBD1. The J segment lost 2 bases and the V segment lost 5 bases, leaving 10 bases of the junction unmatched. This CDR3 has 17 amino acids. Germline values: CDR1 LNHDA, CDR2 SQIVND (reference sequence). The chain's CDR3 is CASSHAGTGFNTGELFF. Here the CDR3 DNA reads TGTGCCAGTAGTCACGCCGGGACAGGATTCAACACCGGGGAGCTGTTTTTT.

The rearrangement joins TRBV11-2 to TRBJ2-5, with a possible D match to TRBD1 (6 bases). The end of the DNA is better explained by TRBJ2-7, so the J call may be wrong. The germline V gene encodes CDR1 SGHAT and CDR2 FQNNGV. This CDR3 has 15 amino acids. The CDR3 spells CASSLAGDSSYEQYF. Here the CDR3 DNA reads TGTGCCAGCAGCCTAGCAGGGGATAGCTCCTACGAGCAGTACTTC.

V and J are TRBV9 and TRBJ2-1; weak D call: TRBD2 (6 bases). CDR1 is SGDLS and CDR2 is YYNGEE in the germline V gene. The CDR3 extends over 15 amino acids. The ends were cut back, 0 bases at V and 9 bases at J, with 16 bases in the middle. The CDR3 sequence: CASSVGLVKTGEQFF. As DNA, the CDR3 is TGTGCCAGCAGCGTAGGACTAGTTAAGACCGGTGAGCAGTTCTTC. Combining the CDR3 with reference TRBV9 and TRBJ2-1 gives the whole variable domain DSGVTQTPKHLITATGQRVTLRCSPRSGDLSVYWYQQSLDQGLQFLIQYYNGEERAKGNILERFSAQQFPDLHSELNLSSLELGDSALYFCASSVGLVKTGEQFFGPGTRLTVL.

The CDR3: CASSRDPSGGNYEQYF. CDR3 in DNA: TGCGCCAGCAGCCGTGACCCCTCAGGGGGGAACTACGAGCAGTACTTC. The chain links TRBV4-1 to TRBJ2-7, with D possibly matching TRBD1 (7 bases). V lost 4 bases and J 3 bases, leaving 19 bases between the germline ends. The CDR3 consists of 16 residues. Germline-derived CDR1 and CDR2 are MGHRA and YSYEKL.

The rearrangement joins TRBV7-3 to TRBJ1-1; no clear D. V was shortened by 0 bases and J by 5 bases, with 10 bases between the two germline ends. Germline CDR1 and CDR2: SGHTA and FQGTGA. CDR3 length: 14 residues. This CDR3 is CASSLTGPGTEAFF. DNA of the CDR3: TGTGCCAGCAGCTTAACAGGGCCGGGAACTGAAGCTTTCTTT.